The text below deals with one T cell receptor beta chain. This record belongs to a study of OX40 agonist ivuxolimab in advanced cancers. Overall study context: The mean age was approximately 60 years, ranging from about 23 to 85, with 80% to 85% of participants male.

TCRdb's copy holds only in-frame clones and misses some; the assay was immunoSEQ multiplex PCR. The sample contains roughly 80,000 clones, just over 85% of which appear only once. The V gene lost 5 bases and the J gene lost 9 bases, with 11 bases spanning the gap. This CDR3 region has 12 residues. Germline CDR1 and CDR2: LNHDA and SQIVND (reference sequence). The source of this sequence is an adult with an advanced solid tumor such as melanoma, head and neck, liver or kidney cancer. Material: CD4+ or CD8+ T cells sorted from blood, obtained in a trial of the OX40 agonist ivuxolimab. The rearrangement uses TRBV19 and TRBJ2-1, with D maybe TRBD1 (5 bases). The CDR3 sequence: CASSQGWSEQFF. In DNA, the CDR3 is TGTGCCAGTAGTCAGGGATGGAGTGAGCAGTTCTTC. The full variable domain, completed using reference TRBV19 and TRBJ2-1, is DGGITQSPKYLFRKEGQNVTLSCEQNLNHDAMYWYRQDPGQGLRLIYYSQIVNDFQKGDIAEGYSVSREKKESFPLTVTSAQKNPTAFYLCASSQGWSEQFFGPGTRLTVL.